A single sample is the source of the 31 T cell receptor beta chains below, sequenced in a study of T cells after yellow fever vaccination. One entry per CDR3 protein results from TCRdb running MiXCR on the 5' RACE reads. This sample has over 250,000 distinct CDR3 sequences, with roughly 4.8% found just once. The starting material was CD4+ T cells sorted from PBMCs, obtained on the day of the yellow fever booster vaccination. The receptors here all came from a man aged 18 to 35 who received the YFV17D yellow fever vaccine.

This clonotype was observed at least ten times. The chain employs TRBV4-3 and TRBJ1-4, with D perhaps TRBD1 (6 bases). V was pared by 2 bases and J by 5 bases, with 12 bases between. The CDR3 covers 15 residues. Germline V lookup: CDR1 LGHNA, CDR2 YSLEER. CDR3 sequence (DNA): TGCGCCAGCAGCCAATACAGGGCTTACAATGAAAAACTGTTTTTT. It specifies CASSQYRAYNEKLFF.

This clonotype occurred many times. This sequence joins TRBV6-5 and TRBJ2-1, with 10 bases aligning to TRBD1. Losses at the gene ends were 2 bases for V and 7 bases for J; bases not matched to a gene: 5. Germline lookup yields CDR1 MNHEY and CDR2 SVGAGI. CDR3 length equals 15 residues. CDR3 loop: CASSYGTGVGNEQFF. Here the CDR3 DNA reads TGTGCCAGCAGTTACGGGACAGGGGTAGGGAATGAGCAGTTCTTC.

The chain couples TRBV3-1 to TRBJ1-2; no firm D call. V lost 0 bases and J 3 bases, leaving 17 bases between the germline ends. There are 17 residues in the CDR3. Germline CDR1 and CDR2: LGHDT and YNNKEL (reference sequence). The CDR3 bases are TGTGCCAGCAGCCAAGATGCAGGCCCCCCCGGGGACTATGGCTACACCTTC. It codes for CASSQDAGPPGDYGYTF. Using reference TRBV3-1 and TRBJ1-2 for the parts outside the CDR3, the full variable domain is DTAVSQTPKYLVTQMGNDKSIKCEQNLGHDTMYWYKQDSKKFLKIMFSYNNKELIINETVPNRFSPKSPDKAHLNLHINSLELGDSAVYFCASSQDAGPPGDYGYTFGSGTRLTVV.

The chain carries TRBV19 and TRBJ2-7; D is unclear. Trimming cost V 5 bases and J 5 bases, with 16 bases left between them. Germline CDR1 and CDR2: LNHDA and SQIVND (reference sequence). The CDR3 has 14 amino acids. CDR3 loop: CASSAPKSRHEQYF. Here the CDR3 DNA reads TGTGCCAGTAGTGCCCCGAAGTCACGTCACGAGCAGTACTTC.

There are many counts of this clonotype. The chain employs TRBV11-2 and TRBJ2-5; 7 bases line up with TRBD1. The CDR3 extends over 14 amino acids. Trimming at V came to 5 bases and at J to 1 base, leaving 4 bases not matched to a gene. Looked up from germline, CDR1 is SGHAT and CDR2 is FQNNGV. This chain's CDR3 is CASSPGGTQETQYF. CDR3 nucleotide sequence: TGTGCCAGCAGCCCAGGGGGTACCCAAGAGACCCAGTACTTC.

In its sample, this clonotype was seen many times. The V and J genes are TRBV6-5 and TRBJ2-5; D uncertain. CDR1 and CDR2 from the germline V gene are MNHEY and SVGAGI. The CDR3 is 13 amino acids. The germline V and J ends were trimmed by 4 bases and 1 base, with 7 bases remaining between them. The CDR3 nucleotides are TGTGCCAGCAGTTCCGACATCCAAGAGACCCAGTACTTC. It specifies CASSSDIQETQYF.

This chain connects TRBV20-1 to TRBJ2-6; a weak D match, TRBD1 (5 bases). The V end lost 3 bases, the J end lost 0 bases, and 9 bases lay between the germline ends. Germline values: CDR1 DFQATT, CDR2 SNEGSKA (reference sequence). CDR3 length: 15 residues. DNA for the CDR3: TGCAGTGCTAGTCGACAGAACTCTGGGGCCAACGTCCTGACTTTC. Amino acids: CSASRQNSGANVLTF.

The chain uses TRBV18 and TRBJ2-1; 10 positions match TRBD1. The CDR3 has 15 amino acids. The germline V gene encodes CDR1 KGHSH and CDR2 LQKENI. Losses at the gene ends were 8 bases for V and 2 bases for J; bases not matched to a gene: 6. CDR3 bases: TGTGCCAGCACCGCGGGACAGGGGACCTACAATGAGCAGTTCTTC. Amino acid sequence: CASTAGQGTYNEQFF.

The chain joins TRBV4-2 to TRBJ2-3; D possibly corresponds to TRBD2 (6 bases). CDR3 length: 15 amino acids. CDR1 and CDR2 (germline): LGHNA, YNFKEQ. The V end was cut by 3 bases, the J end by 0 bases, with 10 bases between. In DNA, the CDR3 is TGTGCCAGCAGCCACGGCGGGGTGAGCACAGATACGCAGTATTTT. Translating it yields CASSHGGVSTDTQYF.

This clonotype was counted between two and nine times. The V and J genes are TRBV20-1 and TRBJ2-2; 7 nucleotides agree with TRBD1. CDR1 and CDR2 (germline): DFQATT, SNEGSKA (reference sequence). This CDR3 is built from 14 residues. V gave up 0 bases and J gave up 3 bases; unmatched junction bases: 1. The CDR3 bases are TGCAGTGCTAGAGATCAGGGGGACACCGGGGAGCTGTTTTTT. It translates to CSARDQGDTGELFF.

The chain combines TRBV7-3 with TRBJ1-1, with D perhaps TRBD1 (6 bases). V lost 5 bases, J lost 1 base, and 17 bases lay in between. Looked up from germline, CDR1 is SGHTA and CDR2 is FQGTGA. The CDR3 is made up of 16 amino acids. The CDR3 nucleotides are TGTGCCAGCAGCCCGCGGGGGGGGCTAGGGAACACTGAAGCTTTCTTT. Residues: CASSPRGGLGNTEAFF. The whole variable domain, filled in from reference TRBV7-3 and TRBJ1-1, reads GAGVSQTPSNKVTEKGKYVELRCDPISGHTALYWYRQSLGQGPEFLIYFQGTGAADDSGLPNDRFFAVRPEGSVSTLKIQRTERGDSAVYLCASSPRGGLGNTEAFFGQGTRLTVV.

This clonotype was counted many times. The V gene is TRBV28, the J gene TRBJ2-2; TRBD2 matches at 9 bases. Germline CDR1 and CDR2: MDHEN and SYDVKM. Unmatched junction bases numbered 13, after V lost 5 bases and J lost 0 bases. The CDR3 consists of 19 residues. The CDR3: CASSLIPPAGGTNTGELFF. The CDR3 nucleotides read TGTGCCAGCAGTCTTATACCCCCGGCGGGGGGGACGAACACCGGGGAGCTGTTTTTT.

This clonotype was counted many times. V usage is TRBV6-1 and J usage is TRBJ2-3; the match to TRBD2 covers 8 bases. This CDR3 is built from 14 residues. The V gene end was trimmed by 10 bases and the J gene end by 1 base; junction bases not matched to a gene: 7. Germline V gene sequence: CDR1 MNHNS, CDR2 SASEGT. CDR3 loop: CATRIGGGTDTQYF. The CDR3 DNA is TGTGCCACCCGTATCGGGGGGGGCACAGATACGCAGTATTTT.

This clonotype was seen repeatedly, ten times or more. V usage is TRBV12-3 or TRBV12-4 and J usage is TRBJ1-1; D gene ambiguous. V lost 1 base to trimming and J lost 1 base, with 7 bases between them. CDR3 length: 14 amino acids. In DNA form, the CDR3 reads TGTGCCAGCAGTTTAGACGGTTCGAACACTGAAGCTTTCTTT. It specifies CASSLDGSNTEAFF.

The gene calls are TRBV4-1 and TRBJ1-5; TRBD1 matches 7 bases. The CDR3 has 15 amino acids. Germline CDR1 and CDR2: MGHRA and YSYEKL. The junction had 9 bases not matched to a gene; V was cut back by 4 bases and J by 6 bases. The CDR3 DNA is TGCGCCAGCAGCCCGAGAACAGGGGTAATTCAGCCCCAGCATTTT. This codes for CASSPRTGVIQPQHF.

This clonotype turned up a few times. The V call is TRBV4-2, the J call TRBJ1-6, with TRBD1 matching over 7 bases. V was pared by 5 bases and J by 7 bases, with 11 bases of the junction left unmatched. CDR1 is LGHNA, CDR2 YNFKEQ, per germline. The CDR3 runs to 16 residues. CDR3 loop: CASSSESPRGNSPLHF. In DNA form, the CDR3 reads TGTGCCAGCAGCTCAGAGTCCCCCAGGGGGAATTCACCCCTCCACTTT.

The table lists this clonotype with a few counts. For the CDR3, the DNA is TGCAGTGCAAAAAAATCAGGGTCCCTAAACTATGGCTACACCTTC. Translating it yields CSAKKSGSLNYGYTF. The rearrangement joins TRBV20-1 to TRBJ1-2; maybe TRBD1 (5 bases). The germline V and J ends were trimmed by 6 bases and 2 bases, with 19 bases remaining between them. Germline loops: CDR1 DFQATT, CDR2 SNEGSKA (reference sequence). CDR3 length: 15 residues.

The gene calls are TRBV7-2 and TRBJ1-3; D unresolved. Trimming removed 1 base at V and 0 bases at J, with 13 bases between. Per the germline V gene, CDR1 is SGHTA and CDR2 is FQGNSA. The CDR3 runs to 17 residues. The CDR3 DNA reads as TGTGCCAGCAGCTTAGACGGGCACCGCGTCTCTGGAAACACCATATATTTT. Its protein product is CASSLDGHRVSGNTIYF.

This clonotype was recorded many times. V is TRBV6-2 or TRBV6-3 and J is TRBJ1-5; D not resolved. The V end was cut by 5 bases, the J end by 3 bases, with 14 bases between. Germline-derived CDR1 and CDR2 are MNHEY and SVGEGT. This CDR3 spans 15 amino acids. CDR3 bases: TGTGCCAGCAGTGAGCCCCTCTCCTTCAATCAGCCCCAGCATTTT. Protein: CASSEPLSFNQPQHF.

The rearrangement uses TRBV23-1 and TRBJ2-6; D gene unclear. TRBV23-1 is given ORF status, its function remaining uncertain. V was pared by 7 bases and J by 4 bases, with 14 bases between. The CDR3 extends over 15 amino acids. The DNA of the CDR3 is TGCGCCAGCACCCCGCGTGGGGTCGGGGCCAACGTCCTGACTTTC. This gives the protein CASTPRGVGANVLTF.

This clonotype has just a few counts. The V gene is TRBV11-2, the J gene TRBJ2-1, with D possibly TRBD1 on 6 matching bases. CDR3 length equals 15 residues. Germline assignment: CDR1 SGHAT and CDR2 FQNNGV. V lost 5 bases to trimming and J lost 7 bases, with 18 bases between them. DNA for the CDR3: TGTGCCAGCAGCGGGGGCTTCACGGGCGGGAATGAGCAGTTCTTC. It yields the protein CASSGGFTGGNEQFF.

Ten or more counts support this clonotype. V and J are TRBV4-1 and TRBJ2-5; D not certain. V was pared by 0 bases and J by 3 bases, with 14 bases between. This CDR3 is built from 16 residues. CDR1 and CDR2 from the germline V gene are MGHRA and YSYEKL. The CDR3 reads CASSQDVRQREETQYF. DNA of the CDR3: TGCGCCAGCAGCCAAGACGTTCGGCAAAGGGAAGAGACCCAGTACTTC.

The J gene is TRBJ1-1, the V gene TRBV20-1; 7 bases line up with TRBD1. The V gene end was trimmed by 4 bases and the J gene end by 12 bases; junction bases not matched to a gene: 14. In germline, CDR1 is DFQATT, CDR2 SNEGSKA (reference sequence). There are 13 residues in the CDR3. CDR3 sequence: CSATLGPTGQTFF. In DNA form, the CDR3 reads TGCAGTGCTACCCTGGGCCCGACAGGGCAAACTTTCTTT.

The rearrangement links TRBV4-2 to TRBJ2-3; D could derive from TRBD1 or TRBD2 (6 bases each). The CDR3 extends over 18 amino acids. The V gene's germline CDR1 is LGHNA and CDR2 YNFKEQ. With 0 bases removed from V and 5 bases from J, the gap between germline ends came to 21 bases. For the CDR3, the DNA is TGTGCCAGCAGCCAAGAGGAGGGGGGTCGGGGGCTCGGAGATACGCAGTATTTT. Its translation: CASSQEEGGRGLGDTQYF.

V is TRBV24-1 and J is TRBJ2-3; D perhaps matches TRBD2 (6 bases). V was trimmed by 5 bases and J by 4 bases, leaving 12 bases between them. Germline lookup yields CDR1 KGHDR and CDR2 SFDVKD. This CDR3 spans 14 amino acids. Here the CDR3 DNA reads TGTGCCACCAGTGCTAGCGTTCGTGCAGATACGCAGTATTTT. This translates into CATSASVRADTQYF.

This chain uses TRBV6-5 with TRBJ2-7; 8 bases are shared with TRBD1. This CDR3 contains 13 residues. V lost 0 bases and J lost 6; bases outside the gene matches: 1. Germline V gives CDR1 MNHEY, CDR2 SVGAGI. The CDR3 protein is CASSYSTGAEQYF. DNA for the CDR3: TGTGCCAGCAGTTACTCGACAGGGGCCGAGCAGTACTTC.

This clonotype was seen more than once but under ten times. The chain uses TRBV3-2 and TRBJ2-2; TRBD2, the D gene given by the table, was not confirmed from the DNA. TRBV3-2 has pseudogene status. The CDR3 is 18 residues long. The CDR3 nucleotides are TGTGCCAGCAGCCAAGTTATTGGGGACTACCCAAACACCGGGGAGCTGTTTTTT. As protein: CASSQVIGDYPNTGELFF.

The V call is TRBV7-9, the J call TRBJ1-1; TRBD1 is a possible D gene (5 bases). Trimming took off 5 bases at V and 0 bases at J, with 10 bases between the two ends. This CDR3 contains 14 residues. Germline lookup yields CDR1 SEHNR and CDR2 FQNEAQ (reference sequence). In DNA, the CDR3 is TGTGCCAGCAGCATAGGGGTCGTGAACACTGAAGCTTTCTTT. Translating gives CASSIGVVNTEAFF. Complete variable domain (other parts from reference TRBV7-9 and TRBJ1-1): DTGVSQNPRHKITKRGQNVTFRCDPISEHNRLYWYRQTLGQGPEFLTYFQNEAQLEKSRLLSDRFSAERPKGSFSTLEIQRTEQGDSAMYLCASSIGVVNTEAFFGQGTRLTVV.

There are a few counts of this clonotype. This rearrangement joins TRBV4-3 to TRBJ2-1, with D hard to call. V shed 1 base and J shed 2 bases, with 12 bases lying between them. The CDR3 runs 16 residues. Germline V gives CDR1 LGHNA, CDR2 YSLEER. The CDR3 region is CASSQGPPRAYNEQFF. The CDR3 DNA reads as TGCGCCAGCAGCCAAGGACCTCCTAGAGCCTACAATGAGCAGTTCTTC.

This clonotype was observed a handful of times. For the CDR3, the DNA is TGTGCCAGCAGCTTTGAGGGTGGCTACACCTTC. Amino acid sequence: CASSFEGGYTF. The chain uses TRBV7-9 and TRBJ1-2; D not certain. The CDR3 extends over 11 amino acids. Looked up from germline, CDR1 is SEHNR and CDR2 is FQNEAQ (reference sequence). V was shortened by 3 bases and J by 7 bases, with 6 bases between the two germline ends.

This clonotype was picked up a small number of times. The chain carries TRBV11-3 and TRBJ2-3; 8 bases agree with TRBD2. From germline, CDR1 is SGHNT and CDR2 YENEEA. With V trimmed by 1 base and J by 1 base, 4 bases remained unmatched. The CDR3 extends over 16 amino acids. The CDR3 region is CASSLGASGRTDTQYF. The CDR3 nucleotides read TGTGCCAGCAGCTTAGGGGCTAGCGGGCGCACAGATACGCAGTATTTT.